This record looks at one T cell receptor (beta chain) sequence and its context. The sample comes from a study of blood T cell repertoires in COVID-19. At the level of the study: The United States, Italy and Spain supplied acute and convalescent COVID-19 samples. In each case, the material was cDNA or gDNA derived from T cells, B-cell-depleted T cells, or PBMCs.

J lost 4 bases, V lost 4 bases, and 10 bases had no gene match. Germline-derived CDR1 and CDR2 are LGHNT and FRNRAP. CDR3 size: 18 residues. Profiling relied on immunoSEQ multiplex PCR, and the TCRdb table lists in-frame clones only, not all of them. The data hold approximately 170,000 clones, with under 85% observed a single time. This clonotype was sampled from a woman aged 70-85 years with COVID-19, enrolled during active disease. The chain carries TRBV12-5 and TRBJ2-3, with 14 nucleotides matching TRBD2. Sequenced material: peripheral blood. CDR3 in amino acids: CASGYGTSGRRAPDTQYF. The CDR3 DNA is TGTGCTAGTGGTTACGGGACTAGCGGGAGAAGAGCACCAGATACGCAGTATTTT.